One and the same sample provided the 18 T cell receptor beta chains below, sequenced in a study of regulatory T cells in long-lasting Graves disease. For TCR beta, libraries came from iRepertoire HTBI primers and Arm-PCR of CDR3 regions. TCRdb ran MiXCR on the multiplex PCR reads and lists one entry per CDR3 protein. The sample lists 430,000 or so distinct CDR3 sequences; around 20% were seen once. The time point was: persistent/refractory GD, antithyroid drugs over 5 years with positive TRAb. PBMCs provided the RNA from which the TCR library was made. This specimen consisted of peripheral blood mononuclear cells (PBMCs), obtained when the disease was refractory, from a patient treated with antithyroid drugs. These receptor sequences come from a female donor with Graves disease.

A few counts support this clonotype. This chain connects TRBV9 to TRBJ1-1, with D maybe TRBD1 (6 bases). CDR3 length equals 14 residues. The germline V and J ends were trimmed by 0 bases and 9 bases, with 15 bases remaining between them. CDR1 is SGDLS, CDR2 YYNGEE, per germline. CDR3: CASSVEAGDKQAFF. The CDR3 DNA is TGTGCCAGCAGCGTAGAGGCAGGGGATAAGCAAGCTTTCTTT. The full variable domain, with the rest looked up from reference TRBV9 and TRBJ1-1, is DSGVTQTPKHLITATGQRVTLRCSPRSGDLSVYWYQQSLDQGLQFLIQYYNGEERAKGNILERFSAQQFPDLHSELNLSSLELGDSALYFCASSVEAGDKQAFFGQGTRLTVV.

This chain connects TRBV7-9 to TRBJ1-1, with D hard to call. The CDR3 runs to 12 residues. V was cut by 4 bases and J by 10 bases, with 13 bases left in between. The germline CDR1 and CDR2 sequences are SEHNR and FQNEAQ (reference sequence). This chain's CDR3 is CASSYNRTGAFF. CDR3 sequence (DNA): TGTGCCAGCAGCTACAACAGAACGGGAGCTTTCTTT.

This clonotype has at least ten counts. This sequence joins TRBV6-1 and TRBJ1-1; 8 bases line up with TRBD1. This CDR3 spans 14 amino acids. Germline V gene data show CDR1 as MNHNS and CDR2 as SASEGT. V lost 6 bases to trimming and J lost 4 bases; unmatched junction nucleotides: 7. CDR3 sequence: CASRLSGGVTEAFF. The CDR3 DNA sequence: TGTGCCAGCAGACTTTCAGGGGGCGTCACTGAAGCTTTCTTT.

This clonotype was seen repeatedly, ten times or more. The genes are TRBV28 and TRBJ1-1; D not resolved. V lost 5 bases and J 7 bases, leaving 17 bases between the germline ends. The CDR3 has 14 residues. In germline, CDR1 is MDHEN, CDR2 SYDVKM. The CDR3 DNA reads TGTGCCAGCAGTCTAGGCAGATACCTCGGTGAAGCTTTCTTT. Protein: CASSLGRYLGEAFF.

This clonotype has at least ten counts. The chain employs TRBV28 and TRBJ2-5, with D possibly TRBD2 on 6 matching bases. Trimming shortened V by 4 bases and J by 5 bases, and 14 bases separated the two germline ends. The CDR3 length is 14 residues. Germline CDR1 is MDHEN and CDR2 is SYDVKM. CDR3 nucleotide sequence: TGTGCCAGCAGTTCCCGGCGGGGCCAGGAGACCCAGTACTTC. It translates to CASSSRRGQETQYF.

In this sample, this clonotype turned up a few times. The chain joins TRBV7-2 to TRBJ2-1; D not resolved. The CDR3 runs to 12 residues. V was cut by 3 bases and J by 9 bases, with 9 bases left in between. CDR1 is SGHTA and CDR2 is FQGNSA in the germline V gene. As DNA, the CDR3 is TGTGCCAGCAGCTTTAGTGCCCTTGAGCAGTTCTTC. Translated, it gives CASSFSALEQFF. Filled out from reference TRBV7-2 and TRBJ2-1, the complete variable domain reads GAGVSQSPSNKVTEKGKDVELRCDPISGHTALYWYRQSLGQGLEFLIYFQGNSAPDKSGLPSDRFSAERTGGSVSTLTIQRTQQEDSAVYLCASSFSALEQFFGPGTRLTVL.

Many counts were recorded for this clonotype. J is TRBJ2-5 and V is TRBV20-1; TRBD1 might be the D (7 bases). The germline V gene encodes CDR1 DFQATT and CDR2 SNEGSKA (reference sequence). Deletions cut 6 bases from V and 3 bases from J, with 14 bases between. The CDR3 consists of 13 residues. CDR3 residues: CSAEGTAKETQYF. The CDR3 region has the DNA TGCAGTGCGGAGGGGACAGCAAAAGAGACCCAGTACTTC.

In its sample, this clonotype was seen a few times. The V call is TRBV18, the J call TRBJ1-1; no clear D. V was pared by 0 bases and J by 1 base, with 6 bases between. The germline V gene encodes CDR1 KGHSH and CDR2 LQKENI. This CDR3 is 14 amino acids long. Here the CDR3 reads CASSPPSRNTEAFF. The CDR3 DNA is TGTGCCAGCTCACCACCTTCTAGGAACACTGAAGCTTTCTTT.

This clonotype was counted a few times. The CDR3 sequence is CASSPLVGRNEQYF. The CDR3 DNA reads as TGTGCCAGCAGCCCCCTCGTGGGGAGGAACGAGCAGTACTTC. The gene calls are TRBV9 and TRBJ2-7; tentative D call: TRBD2 (6 bases). Trimming took 4 bases from V and 5 from J, leaving 16 bases between them. The CDR3 extends over 14 amino acids. In germline, CDR1 is SGDLS, CDR2 YYNGEE. Variable domain in full (rest from reference TRBV9 and TRBJ2-7): DSGVTQTPKHLITATGQRVTLRCSPRSGDLSVYWYQQSLDQGLQFLIQYYNGEERAKGNILERFSAQQFPDLHSELNLSSLELGDSALYFCASSPLVGRNEQYFGPGTRLTVT.

The rearrangement uses TRBV6-1 and TRBJ2-7; D may match TRBD1 or TRBD2 (5 bases each). Germline CDR1 reads MNHNS; CDR2 reads SASEGT. The CDR3 covers 12 residues. V was shortened by 6 bases and J by 8 bases, with 14 bases between the two germline ends. The CDR3 DNA follows: TGTGCCAGCAGATCACCCAAGGGACAGCAGTACTTC. This encodes CASRSPKGQQYF.

This clonotype was recorded a few times. This sequence joins TRBV5-1 and TRBJ2-5; D possibly matches TRBD1 or TRBD2 (5 bases each). Germline CDR1 reads SGHRS; CDR2 reads YFSETQ. Trimming took off 1 base at V and 2 bases at J, with 15 bases between the two ends. This CDR3 comprises 16 residues. The CDR3 region has the DNA TGCGCCAGCAGCTTGACCCTGGGACGGGTACAAGAGACCCAGTACTTC. Its translation is CASSLTLGRVQETQYF.

The chain couples TRBV29-1 to TRBJ2-3, with D maybe TRBD1 (5 bases). Looked up from germline, CDR1 is SQVTM and CDR2 is ANQGSEA. V was pared by 4 bases and J by 0 bases, with 8 bases between. There are 13 residues in the CDR3. CDR3 residues: CSVATVSTDTQYF. As DNA, the CDR3 is TGCAGCGTTGCGACAGTGAGCACAGATACGCAGTATTTT.

The sample holds a few counts of this clonotype. This chain links TRBV6-1 with TRBJ2-7; TRBD1 aligns across 8 bases. The CDR3 has 15 residues. The ends lost 6 bases at V and 0 bases at J; junction bases unmatched: 7. Germline CDR1 reads MNHNS; CDR2 reads SASEGT. CDR3 nucleotide sequence: TGTGCCAGCAGCGGGACAGGCCAAAGCTCCTACGAGCAGTACTTC. This encodes CASSGTGQSSYEQYF.

The sample holds many counts of this clonotype. This chain links TRBV2 with TRBJ2-5; D remains unclear. CDR1 and CDR2 from the germline V gene are SNHLY and FYNNEI. The CDR3 extends over 11 amino acids. Trimming removed 3 bases at V and 8 bases at J, with 7 bases between. DNA for the CDR3: TGTGCCAGCAGTGAGGAAAAAACCCAGTACTTC. It encodes CASSEEKTQYF.

This chain uses TRBV20-1 with TRBJ2-7, with D uncertain. Germline lookup yields CDR1 DFQATT and CDR2 SNEGSKA (reference sequence). This CDR3 is built from 12 residues. V was trimmed by 3 bases and J by 0 bases, leaving 6 bases between them. CDR3 amino acids: CSASKDSYEQYF. The CDR3 DNA is TGCAGTGCTAGTAAGGACTCCTACGAGCAGTACTTC.

This clonotype was seen a few times. The chain is built from TRBV24-1 and TRBJ2-7; D is uncertain. The CDR3 runs to 11 residues. V was cut by 3 bases and J by 12 bases, with 11 bases left in between. Germline CDR1 and CDR2: KGHDR and SFDVKD. In nucleotides, the CDR3 is TGTGCCACCAGTGATCGGTTGGGCGTGTACTTC. This gives the protein CATSDRLGVYF.

The V and J genes are TRBV4-2 and TRBJ2-7; D remains ambiguous. This CDR3 is built from 16 residues. Germline values: CDR1 LGHNA, CDR2 YNFKEQ. Trimming took off 0 bases at V and 0 bases at J, with 12 bases between the two ends. CDR3 region: CASSQEGRIDSYEQYF. The DNA of the CDR3 is TGTGCCAGCAGCCAAGAGGGTAGGATCGACTCCTACGAGCAGTACTTC.

The CDR3 region has the DNA TGCAGTGTCGACAGGGGAGGGACTGAAGCTTTCTTT. Its protein is CSVDRGGTEAFF. The chain joins TRBV20-1 to TRBJ1-1, with 8 bases aligning to TRBD1. CDR3 length equals 12 residues. Losses at the gene ends were 7 bases for V and 5 bases for J; bases not matched to a gene: 6. CDR1 is DFQATT, CDR2 SNEGSKA, per germline (reference sequence).